These 24 T cell receptor beta chains were all obtained from the same sample, sequenced in a study of blood T cell repertoires in COVID-19. Some clones are missing from TCRdb's copy, which holds only in-frame ones; the method was immunoSEQ multiplex PCR. The table shows about 100,000 clones, with around 88% occurring only once. Material for sequencing was peripheral blood. The receptor source for this set is an elderly man with acute or convalescent COVID-19.

This clone has just a few counts. The chain links TRBV12-3 or TRBV12-4 to TRBJ2-3; TRBD2 is a possible D gene (6 bases). V was pared by 8 bases and J by 7 bases, with 13 bases between. The CDR3 runs to 12 residues. The CDR3 protein is CASGGSLNTQYF. CDR3 DNA sequence: TGTGCCAGCGGGGGGAGCCTAAATACGCAGTATTTT.

J is TRBJ2-1 and V is TRBV7-9; 8 nucleotides match TRBD2. Germline trimming cut 4 bases from V and 7 bases from J; bases unmatched to any gene: 12. Per germline, CDR1 SEHNR and CDR2 FQNEAQ (reference sequence). The CDR3 runs 16 residues. This CDR3 reads CASSSPGGRWGNEQFF. The CDR3 nucleotides are TGTGCCAGCAGCTCCCCTGGCGGGAGGTGGGGTAATGAGCAGTTCTTC.

The chain links TRBV11-3 to TRBJ2-1; 8 bases align to TRBD1. CDR1 is SGHNT and CDR2 is YENEEA in the germline V gene. J was trimmed by 0 bases and V by 7 bases; bases with no gene match: 2. The CDR3 contains 14 residues. CDR3 sequence: CASTGGFSYNEQFF. In DNA form, the CDR3 reads TGTGCCAGCACAGGGGGCTTCTCCTACAATGAGCAGTTCTTC.

The gene calls are TRBV1 and TRBJ2-5; TRBD2 is taken as the D call from the table, unchecked against the DNA. TRBV1 is a known pseudogene. The CDR3 totals 16 residues. The CDR3 DNA follows: TGCACCAGCAGTCTTGGACTAGCGGGAGGTGAAGAGACCCAGTACTTC. It is translated as CTSSLGLAGGEETQYF.

This chain uses TRBV5-4 with TRBJ2-2; 16 bases are a match to TRBD2. The CDR3 consists of 18 residues. The trim removed 3 bases at V and 2 bases at J, leaving 4 bases unmatched. CDR1 and CDR2 from the germline V gene are SGHNT and YYREEE (reference sequence). The CDR3 sequence: CASSSGLAGGLNTGELFF. In nucleotides, the CDR3 is TGTGCCAGCAGCTCGGGACTAGCGGGAGGGCTTAACACCGGGGAGCTGTTTTTT.

The chain recombines TRBV21-1 with TRBJ2-7; the table's D gene call, TRBD1, was not cross checked with the DNA. TRBV21-1 is designated a pseudogene. CDR3 length: 12 residues. The CDR3, as DNA: TGTGCCAGCAGCCCTACAGATTACGAGCAGTACTTC. The encoded protein is CASSPTDYEQYF.

This chain connects TRBV27 to TRBJ2-7, with D possibly TRBD2 on 6 matching bases. Trimming shortened V by 4 bases and J by 5 bases, and 18 bases separated the two germline ends. Germline V gene data show CDR1 as MNHEY and CDR2 as SMNVEV (reference sequence). The CDR3 sequence is 15 residues long. CDR3 sequence reads: CASSSRSGVGDEQYF. DNA of the CDR3: TGTGCCAGCAGTTCCAGGTCGGGGGTGGGAGACGAGCAGTACTTC.

The chain couples TRBV7-2 to TRBJ2-3; D perhaps matches TRBD2 (6 bases). From germline, CDR1 is SGHTA and CDR2 FQGNSA. This CDR3 is built from 15 residues. Between the trimmed V and J ends, which lost 1 base and 6 bases, there was a span of 14 bases. CDR3 sequence (DNA): TGTGCCAGCAGCTTAGTCGGAGGGGAGATCGATACGCAGTATTTT. The encoded protein is CASSLVGGEIDTQYF.

The V and J genes are TRBV29-1 and TRBJ1-1; D gene unclear. The germline CDR1 and CDR2 sequences are SQVTM and ANQGSEA. The germline V and J ends were trimmed by 5 bases and 1 base, with 11 bases remaining between them. The CDR3 is 13 amino acids. CDR3 DNA sequence: TGCAGCGTTACGATCACGGGGAACACTGAAGCTTTCTTT. Protein sequence: CSVTITGNTEAFF. The full variable domain, rest sourced from reference TRBV29-1 and TRBJ1-1, is SAVISQKPSRDICQRGTSLTIQCQVDSQVTMMFWYRQQPGQSLTLIATANQGSEATYESGFVIDKFPISRPNLTFSTLTVSNMSPEDSSIYLCSVTITGNTEAFFGQGTRLTVV.

The genes are TRBV9 and TRBJ1-5; TRBD1 aligns across 7 bases. This CDR3 contains 13 residues. From germline, CDR1 is SGDLS and CDR2 YYNGEE. Losses at the gene ends were 8 bases for V and 4 bases for J; bases not matched to a gene: 6. The CDR3 is CASGQGVNQPQHF. The CDR3 DNA reads as TGTGCCAGTGGGCAGGGGGTGAATCAGCCCCAGCATTTT.

The genes are TRBV29-1 and TRBJ2-1, with D possibly TRBD1 on 5 matching bases. Trimming removed 1 base at V and 9 bases at J, with 13 bases between. This CDR3 region has 13 residues. Per the germline V gene, CDR1 is SQVTM and CDR2 is ANQGSEA. CDR3 in DNA: TGCAGCGTTGAAGTTTCGGCAGGGTCTGAGCAGTTCTTC. Its translation: CSVEVSAGSEQFF.

The chain has TRBV12-3 or TRBV12-4 and TRBJ1-1; D remains ambiguous. This CDR3 is built from 13 residues. V lost 6 bases, J lost 1 base, and 9 bases lay in between. The CDR3 region is CASRADENTEAFF. The CDR3 nucleotides read TGTGCCAGCAGGGCGGATGAGAACACTGAAGCTTTCTTT.

J is TRBJ2-1 and V is TRBV4-3; D is unresolved. The CDR3 contains 14 residues. Looked up from germline, CDR1 is LGHNA and CDR2 is YSLEER. V lost 3 bases to trimming and J lost 5 bases, with 11 bases between them. This chain's CDR3 is CASSHHLANNEQFF. The CDR3 nucleotides are TGCGCCAGCAGCCACCACTTAGCCAACAATGAGCAGTTCTTC.

The CDR3 DNA follows: TGTGCCAGCAGCCAAGATCTGACAGATAATCAGCCCCAGCATTTT. Its translation: CASSQDLTDNQPQHF. The rearrangement joins TRBV4-2 to TRBJ1-5; TRBD1 is a possible D gene (5 bases). CDR3 length: 15 residues. Deletions cut 0 bases from V and 4 bases from J, with 10 bases between. The germline V gene has CDR1 LGHNA and CDR2 YNFKEQ.

The rearrangement joins TRBV28 to TRBJ1-1; D perhaps matches TRBD1 (5 bases). V lost 3 bases, J lost 1 base, and 9 bases lay in between. The germline V gene has CDR1 MDHEN and CDR2 SYDVKM. The CDR3 consists of 14 residues. CDR3 bases: TGTGCCAGCAGTTTTACTACAGGGAACACTGAAGCTTTCTTT. Amino acids: CASSFTTGNTEAFF.

CDR3 in DNA: TGTGCCAGCAGCTCGCCGACGTCAGGGGAAAAACTGTTTTTT. This gives the protein CASSSPTSGEKLFF. The rearrangement joins TRBV5-6 to TRBJ1-4; weak D call: TRBD1 (5 bases). CDR1 and CDR2 from the germline V gene are SGHDT and YYEEEE. This CDR3 contains 14 residues. V was pared by 3 bases and J by 8 bases, with 14 bases between.

V and J are TRBV6-5 and TRBJ2-1; 13 nucleotides line up with TRBD2. Germline trimming cut 6 bases from V and 6 bases from J; bases unmatched to any gene: 5. The CDR3 extends over 15 amino acids. CDR1 and CDR2 from the germline V gene are MNHEY and SVGAGI. CDR3 nucleotides: TGTGCCAGCAGCTCCGGGACTAGCGGGACCAATGAGCAGTTCTTC. Its translation: CASSSGTSGTNEQFF.

The CDR3 region is CSVGTANYGYTF. Here the CDR3 DNA reads TGCAGCGTAGGGACAGCTAACTATGGCTACACCTTC. This chain connects TRBV29-1 to TRBJ1-2, with 7 nucleotides matching TRBD1. The CDR3 runs 12 residues. Germline V gene data show CDR1 as SQVTM and CDR2 as ANQGSEA. V lost 6 bases, J lost 0 bases, and 1 base stayed unmatched.

Concerning this clone: Other DNA sequences in this sample translate to the same CDR3. This rearrangement joins TRBV12-3 or TRBV12-4 to TRBJ2-7, with 8 bases matching TRBD1. CDR3 length: 12 residues. V trimming: 6 bases; J trimming: 4 bases; junction bases outside the gene matches: 2. In DNA form, the CDR3 reads TGTGCCAGCAGCAGACAGGGGTACGAGCAGTACTTC. Translation: CASSRQGYEQYF.

The count of this clone is one. CDR3 DNA: TGTGCCAGCAGCCAAATCACCTGGGAGGATCAGCCCCAGCATTTT. The encoded protein is CASSQITWEDQPQHF. The genes are TRBV7-6 and TRBJ1-5; the D is unclear. The CDR3 sequence is 15 residues long. Germline lookup yields CDR1 SGHVS and CDR2 FNYEAQ. V gave up 5 bases and J gave up 5 bases, with 16 bases separating them. Supplemented by reference TRBV7-6 and TRBJ1-5, the full variable domain reads GAGVSQSPRYKVTKRGQDVALRCDPISGHVSLYWYRQALGQGPEFLTYFNYEAQQDKSGLPNDRFSAERPEGSISTLTIQRTEQRDSAMYRCASSQITWEDQPQHFGDGTRLSIL.

The V call is TRBV28, the J call TRBJ2-1, with 8 bases aligning to TRBD1. Germline-derived CDR1 and CDR2 are MDHEN and SYDVKM. Trimming at V came to 9 bases and at J to 8 bases, leaving 9 bases not matched to a gene. This CDR3 region has 13 residues. The CDR3 is CASFSGGSDEQFF. CDR3 coding DNA: TGTGCCAGTTTCTCAGGGGGCTCAGATGAGCAGTTCTTC.

The CDR3 nucleotides read TGTGCCAGCAGCTTGGCGGGTGTGAACACCGGGGAGCTGTTTTTT. This sequence encodes CASSLAGVNTGELFF. V usage is TRBV5-4 and J usage is TRBJ2-2; D remains ambiguous. CDR1 is SGHNT and CDR2 is YYREEE in the germline V gene (reference sequence). This CDR3 is built from 15 residues. With 0 bases removed from V and 1 base from J, the gap between germline ends came to 7 bases.

This clone appeared a few times. V usage is TRBV2 and J usage is TRBJ2-2; perhaps TRBD1 as D (6 bases). This CDR3 region has 14 residues. Germline V gene data show CDR1 as SNHLY and CDR2 as FYNNEI. V dropped 2 bases and J dropped 5 bases, with 9 bases sitting between them. DNA of the CDR3: TGTGCCAGCAGTGAACAGGGGCGGACCGGGGAGCTGTTTTTT. Protein sequence: CASSEQGRTGELFF.

The rearrangement links TRBV15 to TRBJ2-5; D not resolved. Germline V gene lookup returns CDR1 LNHNV and CDR2 YYDKDF (reference sequence). The CDR3 contains 12 residues. Trimming pared 2 bases from V and 2 bases from J, leaving 3 bases between. CDR3 sequence (DNA): TGTGCCACCAGCAGACCTCAAGAGACCCAGTACTTC. Translating it yields CATSRPQETQYF.